This T cell receptor beta chain was recorded in a study of CD8 T cells in Susac syndrome. The CDR3 spans 15 residues. Germline CDR1 and CDR2: ENHRY and SYGVKD. Trimming cost V 2 bases and J 5 bases; bases outside gene matches: 7. RNA, at about 0.45 to 1 ug, was reverse transcribed with random hexamers. The method of amplification for TCR beta CDR3 was immunoSEQ multiplex PCR, covering 54 Vbeta and 13 Jbeta. TCRdb recomputed calls from the immunoSEQ multiplex PCR reads with MiXCR, one row per CDR3 protein. The sample lists roughly 200,000 distinct CDR3 sequences; approximately 95% were seen once. This sequence was found in a human donor in good health. The chain recombines TRBV10-3 with TRBJ2-7; 9 nucleotides agree with TRBD1. The sequencing sample was made of CD4+ T cells from PBMCs. DNA of the CDR3: TGTGCCATCAGTGAGGCGACAGGGGGTCGCAACGAGCAGTACGTC. Amino acid sequence: CAISEATGGRNEQYV.